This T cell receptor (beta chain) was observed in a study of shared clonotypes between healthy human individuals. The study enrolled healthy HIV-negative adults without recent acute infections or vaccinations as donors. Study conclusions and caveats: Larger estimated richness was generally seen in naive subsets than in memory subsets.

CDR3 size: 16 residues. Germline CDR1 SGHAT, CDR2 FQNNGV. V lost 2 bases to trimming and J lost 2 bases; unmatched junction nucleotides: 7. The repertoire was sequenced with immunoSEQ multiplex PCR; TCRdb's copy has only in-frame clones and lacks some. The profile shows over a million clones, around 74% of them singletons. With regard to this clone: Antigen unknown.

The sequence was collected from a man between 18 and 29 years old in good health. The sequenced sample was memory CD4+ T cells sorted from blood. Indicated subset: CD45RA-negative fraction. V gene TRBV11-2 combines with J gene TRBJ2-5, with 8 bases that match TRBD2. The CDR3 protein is CASSLPGLGRQETQYF. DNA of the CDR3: TGTGCCAGCAGCTTACCGGGACTAGGAAGGCAAGAGACCCAGTACTTC.